A selection of T cell receptor beta chains follows, all from one sample in a study of beta chain features in type 1 diabetes. Using immunoSEQ multiplex PCR, the repertoire was profiled, and TCRdb retains in-frame clones only, with some absent. The table records about 260,000 clones, about a fifth of them present only once. Sample: naive CD4+ T cells from blood. The receptor source for this set is a woman in her thirties or forties with type 1 diabetes. Both conserved end residues are part of each CDR3. The order of the fields is J gene, D gene, clone size, V gene, CDR3 protein, CDR3 DNA. D genes are given only for firm matches. Clone size appears in some rows only: once, few, many, or a class for an expanded clone.

j_call: TRBJ1-1
d_call: NA
clone_size: NA
v_call: TRBV7-3
cdr3_aa: CASSLTATDPNTEAFF
cdr3_nt: TGTGCCAGCAGCTTAACGGCCACAGACCCGAACACTGAAGCTTTCTTT

j_call: TRBJ1-1
d_call: NA
clone_size: NA
v_call: TRBV18
cdr3_aa: CASSPLQGQNTEAFF
cdr3_nt: TGTGCCAGCTCACCACTCCAGGGCCAGAACACTGAAGCTTTCTTT

j_call: TRBJ2-3
d_call: NA
clone_size: NA
v_call: TRBV9
cdr3_aa: CASSVGEDTQYF
cdr3_nt: TGTGCCAGCAGCGTAGGAGAAGATACGCAGTATTTT

j_call: TRBJ2-3
d_call: TRBD2
clone_size: NA
v_call: TRBV4-2
cdr3_aa: CASSQDVASGGTDTQYF
cdr3_nt: TGTGCCAGCAGCCAAGATGTTGCTAGCGGGGGGACAGATACGCAGTATTTT

j_call: TRBJ1-1
d_call: NA
clone_size: NA
v_call: TRBV7-3
cdr3_aa: CASSLNSINTEAFF
cdr3_nt: TGTGCCAGCAGCTTAAACTCAATTAACACTGAAGCTTTCTTT

j_call: TRBJ2-1
d_call: TRBD2
clone_size: NA
v_call: TRBV5-4
cdr3_aa: CASSLGTSGNYNEQFF
cdr3_nt: TGTGCCAGCAGCTTGGGGACTAGCGGGAACTACAATGAGCAGTTCTTC

j_call: TRBJ1-5
d_call: TRBD1
clone_size: NA
v_call: TRBV7-6
cdr3_aa: CASSPRQGTGNQPQHF
cdr3_nt: TGTGCCAGCAGCCCTCGACAGGGGACCGGCAATCAGCCCCAGCATTTT

j_call: TRBJ2-7
d_call: TRBD1
clone_size: few
v_call: TRBV28
cdr3_aa: CASSASGTAEYEQYF
cdr3_nt: TGTGCCAGCAGTGCCTCCGGGACAGCAGAGTACGAGCAGTACTTC

j_call: TRBJ2-3
d_call: TRBD1
clone_size: NA
v_call: TRBV9
cdr3_aa: CASSGGTGFTDTQYF
cdr3_nt: TGTGCCAGCAGCGGGGGGACAGGGTTCACAGATACGCAGTATTTT

j_call: TRBJ2-3
d_call: NA
clone_size: few
v_call: TRBV7-2
cdr3_aa: CASSVSDTQYF
cdr3_nt: TGTGCCAGCAGCGTCTCAGATACGCAGTATTTT

j_call: TRBJ1-1
d_call: NA
clone_size: few
v_call: TRBV29-1
cdr3_aa: CSGLLESEAFF
cdr3_nt: TGCAGTGGCCTTTTGGAGTCTGAAGCTTTCTTT

j_call: TRBJ1-5
d_call: NA
clone_size: NA
v_call: TRBV5-6
cdr3_aa: CASSLGPHSNQPQHF
cdr3_nt: TGTGCCAGCAGCTTGGGTCCACATAGCAATCAGCCCCAGCATTTT

j_call: TRBJ2-1
d_call: NA
clone_size: few
v_call: TRBV30
cdr3_aa: CAWSARGNEQFF
cdr3_nt: TGTGCCTGGAGCGCCCGGGGCAATGAGCAGTTCTTC

j_call: TRBJ2-2
d_call: NA
clone_size: NA
v_call: TRBV30
cdr3_aa: CAWKPGVLTGELFF
cdr3_nt: TGTGCCTGGAAGCCAGGGGTCCTCACCGGGGAGCTGTTTTTT

j_call: TRBJ1-1
d_call: NA
clone_size: few
v_call: TRBV5-1
cdr3_aa: CASSGQGLTEAFF
cdr3_nt: TGCGCCAGCAGCGGCCAGGGGCTGACTGAAGCTTTCTTT

j_call: TRBJ2-4
d_call: NA
clone_size: NA
v_call: TRBV28
cdr3_aa: CASSLAGLTKNIQYF
cdr3_nt: TGTGCCAGCAGTTTAGCTGGGCTAACCAAAAACATTCAGTACTTC

j_call: TRBJ1-1
d_call: NA
clone_size: NA
v_call: TRBV29-1
cdr3_aa: CSVALKGMATEAFF
cdr3_nt: TGCAGCGTGGCCCTGAAGGGGATGGCCACTGAAGCTTTCTTT

j_call: TRBJ2-5
d_call: NA
clone_size: few
v_call: TRBV9
cdr3_aa: CASSVASQGRGRETQYF
cdr3_nt: TGTGCCAGCAGCGTAGCTTCGCAGGGCCGAGGCCGAGAGACCCAGTACTTC

j_call: TRBJ2-5
d_call: TRBD2
clone_size: NA
v_call: TRBV7-3
cdr3_aa: CASSPGLTGGEETQYF
cdr3_nt: TGTGCCAGCAGTCCCGGACTAACTGGGGGGGAAGAGACCCAGTACTTC

j_call: TRBJ2-5
d_call: NA
clone_size: NA
v_call: TRBV28
cdr3_aa: CASSLYAGNSQETQYF
cdr3_nt: TGTGCCAGCAGTTTATACGCGGGGAACTCCCAAGAGACCCAGTACTTC

j_call: TRBJ2-2
d_call: NA
clone_size: NA
v_call: TRBV4-3
cdr3_aa: CASSGLLITGELFF
cdr3_nt: TGCGCCAGCAGTGGACTTCTTATCACCGGGGAGCTGTTTTTT

j_call: TRBJ1-1
d_call: NA
clone_size: NA
v_call: TRBV5-4
cdr3_aa: CASSLYHTEAFF
cdr3_nt: TGTGCCAGCAGCTTGTATCACACTGAAGCTTTCTTT

j_call: TRBJ2-3
d_call: NA
clone_size: NA
v_call: TRBV5-1
cdr3_aa: CASSFGTDTQYF
cdr3_nt: TGCGCCAGCAGCTTCGGCACAGATACGCAGTATTTT

j_call: TRBJ2-6
d_call: NA
clone_size: NA
v_call: TRBV19
cdr3_aa: CASERDSGANVLTF
cdr3_nt: TGTGCCAGTGAACGGGACTCTGGGGCCAACGTCCTGACTTTC

j_call: TRBJ2-3
d_call: TRBD1
clone_size: NA
v_call: TRBV6-4
cdr3_aa: CASSLKRTGGSDTQYF
cdr3_nt: TGTGCCAGCAGCCTAAAGAGGACAGGGGGGTCAGATACGCAGTATTTT

j_call: TRBJ2-5
d_call: TRBD2
clone_size: few
v_call: TRBV7-2
cdr3_aa: CASSLGPGLAEETQYF
cdr3_nt: TGTGCCAGCAGCTTGGGTCCGGGACTAGCGGAAGAGACCCAGTACTTC

j_call: TRBJ1-2
d_call: TRBD1
clone_size: few
v_call: TRBV7-9
cdr3_aa: CASTGQGATEVYGYTF
cdr3_nt: TGTGCCAGCACCGGACAGGGGGCAACCGAAGTCTATGGCTACACCTTC

j_call: TRBJ1-5
d_call: NA
clone_size: NA
v_call: TRBV7-2
cdr3_aa: CASSLDSYQPQHF
cdr3_nt: TGTGCCAGCAGCTTAGACAGTTATCAGCCCCAGCATTTT

j_call: TRBJ2-3
d_call: TRBD2
clone_size: NA
v_call: TRBV7-8
cdr3_aa: CASSATSGEPHTQYF
cdr3_nt: TGTGCCAGCAGCGCCACTAGCGGGGAGCCTCATACGCAGTATTTT

j_call: TRBJ1-3
d_call: NA
clone_size: NA
v_call: TRBV28
cdr3_aa: CASSLQGNTIYF
cdr3_nt: TGTGCCAGCAGTTTACAGGGAAACACCATATATTTT

j_call: TRBJ2-1
d_call: NA
clone_size: NA
v_call: TRBV7-2
cdr3_aa: CASSLARLSGTYNEQFF
cdr3_nt: TGTGCCAGCAGCTTAGCGCGGCTTAGCGGTACCTACAATGAGCAGTTCTTC

j_call: TRBJ2-5
d_call: TRBD1
clone_size: few
v_call: TRBV5-6
cdr3_aa: CASSSVQGAQTQYF
cdr3_nt: TGTGCCAGCAGCTCAGTTCAGGGGGCTCAGACCCAGTACTTC

j_call: TRBJ1-1
d_call: NA
clone_size: NA
v_call: TRBV5-1
cdr3_aa: CASSFSDMNTEAFF
cdr3_nt: TGCGCCAGCAGCTTTTCAGACATGAACACTGAAGCTTTCTTT

j_call: TRBJ2-1
d_call: NA
clone_size: few
v_call: TRBV30
cdr3_aa: CAWSVGGYNEQFF
cdr3_nt: TGTGCCTGGAGTGTAGGCGGCTACAATGAGCAGTTCTTC

j_call: TRBJ2-1
d_call: NA
clone_size: NA
v_call: TRBV28
cdr3_aa: CASSLRLPQHNEQFF
cdr3_nt: TGTGCCAGCAGTTTACGACTACCCCAACACAATGAGCAGTTCTTC

j_call: TRBJ2-3
d_call: TRBD2
clone_size: few
v_call: TRBV19
cdr3_aa: CASMAGDGDTQYF
cdr3_nt: TGTGCCAGTATGGCGGGGGACGGGGATACGCAGTATTTT

j_call: TRBJ2-1
d_call: NA
clone_size: NA
v_call: TRBV6-5
cdr3_aa: CASSYGEALNEQFF
cdr3_nt: TGTGCCAGCAGTTACGGGGAGGCTCTCAATGAGCAGTTCTTC

j_call: TRBJ2-3
d_call: NA
clone_size: NA
v_call: TRBV12-5
cdr3_aa: CASGFSGDTQYF
cdr3_nt: TGTGCTAGTGGTTTTTCAGGCGATACGCAGTATTTT

j_call: TRBJ1-1
d_call: NA
clone_size: few
v_call: TRBV29-1
cdr3_aa: CSVNGGGNTEAFF
cdr3_nt: TGCAGCGTTAACGGAGGAGGGAACACTGAAGCTTTCTTT

j_call: TRBJ2-1
d_call: TRBD2
clone_size: NA
v_call: TRBV19
cdr3_aa: CASGASGLGEQFF
cdr3_nt: TGTGCCAGTGGGGCTAGCGGTCTGGGGGAGCAGTTCTTC

j_call: TRBJ2-3
d_call: NA
clone_size: NA
v_call: TRBV19
cdr3_aa: CASSAGRDTQYF
cdr3_nt: TGTGCCAGTAGTGCGGGAAGAGATACGCAGTATTTT

j_call: TRBJ2-1
d_call: TRBD2
clone_size: few
v_call: TRBV7-3
cdr3_aa: CASSLGASGTHNEQFF
cdr3_nt: TGTGCCAGCAGCTTAGGGGCTAGCGGGACCCACAATGAGCAGTTCTTC

j_call: TRBJ2-1
d_call: TRBD1
clone_size: NA
v_call: TRBV5-1
cdr3_aa: CASSYPGQGYSNEQFF
cdr3_nt: TGCGCCAGCAGCTACCCGGGACAGGGGTATTCCAATGAGCAGTTCTTC

j_call: TRBJ2-7
d_call: NA
clone_size: NA
v_call: TRBV15
cdr3_aa: CATSRGTTLGEQYF
cdr3_nt: TGTGCCACCAGCAGAGGGACAACCTTGGGCGAGCAGTACTTC

j_call: TRBJ2-7
d_call: TRBD1
clone_size: few
v_call: TRBV18
cdr3_aa: CASSPQTGAYEQYF
cdr3_nt: TGTGCCAGCTCACCGCAGACAGGGGCCTACGAGCAGTACTTC

j_call: TRBJ1-5
d_call: TRBD1
clone_size: NA
v_call: TRBV18
cdr3_aa: CASSPGQGANQPQHF
cdr3_nt: TGTGCCAGCTCACCAGGACAGGGGGCGAATCAGCCCCAGCATTTT

j_call: TRBJ2-2
d_call: NA
clone_size: few
v_call: TRBV7-3
cdr3_aa: CASSPKGAQGGELFF
cdr3_nt: TGTGCCAGCAGCCCGAAAGGGGCCCAGGGCGGGGAGCTGTTTTTT

j_call: TRBJ1-1
d_call: NA
clone_size: NA
v_call: TRBV29-1
cdr3_aa: CSVDRGTPEAFF
cdr3_nt: TGCAGCGTTGATAGGGGGACGCCTGAAGCTTTCTTT

j_call: TRBJ2-7
d_call: NA
clone_size: NA
v_call: TRBV11-1
cdr3_aa: CASSFPTGDGEQYF
cdr3_nt: TGTGCCAGCAGTTTCCCGACAGGAGACGGGGAGCAGTACTTC